A single sample is the source of the 2 T cell receptor beta chains below, sequenced in a study of blood T cell repertoires in COVID-19. The assay was immunoSEQ multiplex PCR, and TCRdb's table has in-frame clones only and misses some. The sample carries roughly 100,000 clones, 87% recorded once. Sequences were obtained from peripheral blood. The receptor set was obtained from a woman between 50 and 59 years old with COVID-19, enrolled during active disease.

The chain carries TRBV12-3 or TRBV12-4 and TRBJ2-2; D not resolved. V lost 6 bases, J lost 4 bases, and 3 bases lay in between. The length of the CDR3 is 11 residues. As DNA, the CDR3 is TGTGCCAGCAGCATCACCGGGGAGCTGTTTTTT. Residues: CASSITGELFF.

This CDR3 reads CASSLEGGYGYTF. The CDR3 coding sequence is TGTGCCAGCAGTTTGGAGGGGGGGTATGGCTACACCTTC. The rearrangement joins TRBV27 to TRBJ1-2, with D perhaps TRBD1 (6 bases). The ends were cut back, 3 bases at V and 5 bases at J, with 10 bases in the middle. Germline lookup yields CDR1 MNHEY and CDR2 SMNVEV (reference sequence). The CDR3 is 13 amino acids.